The subject of this entry is one T cell receptor beta chain. What it recognizes is unknown. Researchers ran the PCR with 60 Vbeta and 13 Jbeta primers. Sequencing was performed with immunoSEQ multiplex PCR; in TCRdb, only in-frame clones are kept and a portion is missing. The sample lists around 130,000 clones, more than 80% occurring once. This entry comes from a study of cytomegalovirus exposure and HLA in healthy donors. Across the study: Among 150 million to 200 million T cells, an earlier analysis found 117 million unique TCR beta sequences.

The CDR3 runs 15 residues. The ends lost 3 bases at V and 6 bases at J; junction bases unmatched: 9. Germline values: CDR1 SEHNR, CDR2 FQNEAQ (reference sequence). General observations from the study: Cytomegalovirus-associated TCR beta chains were listed, numbering 150 to 200.

When sampled, the donors appeared nominally healthy, though they likely had unrecorded immune exposures. Sequencing used PBMCs. The TCR originated in a woman between 25 and 40 years old in good health and CMV-seropositive. The chain recombines TRBV7-9 with TRBJ1-2, with TRBD1 identical over 8 bases. CDR3: CASSFQTGVTDGYTF. CDR3 DNA: TGTGCCAGCAGCTTCCAGACAGGGGTGACGGATGGCTACACCTTC.